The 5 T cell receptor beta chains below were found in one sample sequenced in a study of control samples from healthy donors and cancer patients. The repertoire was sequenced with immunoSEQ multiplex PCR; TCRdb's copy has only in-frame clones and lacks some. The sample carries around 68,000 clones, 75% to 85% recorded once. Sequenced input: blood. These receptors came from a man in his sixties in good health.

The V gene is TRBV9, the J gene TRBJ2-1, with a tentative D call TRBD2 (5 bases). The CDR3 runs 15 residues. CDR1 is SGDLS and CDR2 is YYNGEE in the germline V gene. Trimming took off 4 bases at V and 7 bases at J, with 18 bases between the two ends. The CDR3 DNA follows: TGTGCCAGCAGCCTCGACGGAGGTTTGAGAAATGAGCAGTTCTTC. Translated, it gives CASSLDGGLRNEQFF.

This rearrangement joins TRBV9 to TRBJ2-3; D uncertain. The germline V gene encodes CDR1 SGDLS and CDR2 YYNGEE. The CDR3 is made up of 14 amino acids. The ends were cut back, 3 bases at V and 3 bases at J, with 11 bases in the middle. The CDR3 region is CASSDIIGTDTQYF. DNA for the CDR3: TGTGCCAGCAGCGATATTATCGGAACAGATACGCAGTATTTT.

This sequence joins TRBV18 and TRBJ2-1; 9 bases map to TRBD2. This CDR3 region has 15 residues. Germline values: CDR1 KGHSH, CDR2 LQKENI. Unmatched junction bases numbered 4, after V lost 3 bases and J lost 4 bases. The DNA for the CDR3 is TGTGCCAGCTCACCGGGACTAGCAGAGTACAATGAGCAGTTCTTC. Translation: CASSPGLAEYNEQFF.

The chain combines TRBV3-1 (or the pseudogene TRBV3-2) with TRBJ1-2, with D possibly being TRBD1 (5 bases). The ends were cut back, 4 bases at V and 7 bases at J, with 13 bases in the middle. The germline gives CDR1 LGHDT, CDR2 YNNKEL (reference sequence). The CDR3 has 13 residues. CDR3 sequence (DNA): TGTGCCAGCAGCCCGTTAAGGGGAACTGGCTACACCTTC. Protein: CASSPLRGTGYTF.

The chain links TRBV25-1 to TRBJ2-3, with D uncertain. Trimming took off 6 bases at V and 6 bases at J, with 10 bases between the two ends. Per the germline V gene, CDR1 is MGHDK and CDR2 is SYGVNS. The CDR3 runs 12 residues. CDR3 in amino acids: CASRGSTDTQYF. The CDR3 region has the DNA TGTGCCAGCAGAGGATCCACGGATACGCAGTATTTT. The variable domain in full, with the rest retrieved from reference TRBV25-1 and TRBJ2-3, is EADIYQTPRYLVIGTGKKITLECSQTMGHDKMYWYQQDPGMELHLIHYSYGVNSTEKGDLSSESTVSRIRTEHFPLTLESARPSHTSQYLCASRGSTDTQYFGPGTRLTVL.